A selection of T cell receptor beta chains follows, all from one sample in a study of identical twins. One entry per CDR3 protein results from TCRdb running MiXCR on the 5' RACE reads. The sample includes about 810,000 distinct CDR3 sequences, roughly an eighth seen only once; the top ten take 1.5% to 2%. This sample was also put to use in a study of yellow fever vaccine responses in identical twins.

The specimen sequenced was PBMCs. The receptors come from a woman aged 18-30 years in good health. Both conserved end residues are part of each CDR3. A D gene is named only where the DNA matches it firmly.

TRBJ2-7,-,TRBV28,CASARGADRRSYEQYF
TRBJ1-6,TRBD1,TRBV12-3/TRBV12-4,CASRGTGDYNNSPLHF
TRBJ2-2,-,TRBV6-7,CASSYSSDEGVGTGELFF
TRBJ2-5,TRBD2,TRBV12-3/TRBV12-4,CASSSITSGGQETQYF
TRBJ2-1,TRBD1,TRBV10-1,CAVSRDRVSNEQFF
TRBJ2-1,TRBD2,TRBV20-1,CSAPLAGLPYNEQFF
TRBJ2-1,-,TRBV19,CASSIANEQFF
TRBJ2-3,TRBD2,TRBV29-1,CSVVLGGGTDTQYF
TRBJ2-5,-,TRBV12-3/TRBV12-4,CASNTIGGQETQYF
TRBJ2-1,TRBD2,TRBV12-3/TRBV12-4,CASSRTSGRVPSYNEQFF
TRBJ1-6,-,TRBV4-1,CASSQAGTGNSPLHF
TRBJ2-1,-,TRBV7-9,CASSLPGSFRYNEQFF
TRBJ2-5,-,TRBV20-1,CSVWQETQYF